These T cell receptor beta chains were read from a single sample in a study of T cell responses to AZD1222 COVID-19 vaccine. Clones were sequenced by immunoSEQ multiplex PCR, and TCRdb holds only the in-frame ones, with some missing. The table has about 140,000 clones, 88% seen once. The source was peripheral blood, collected 28 days after the second dose of the MenACWY control vaccine. These receptors were obtained from an adult who received the MenACWY meningococcal vaccine as a control. The CDR3 runs from the conserved cysteine through the conserved F or W. The D gene is left open where the match is weak. Clone size is stated in some rows and not others, as once, few, many or a class when expanded.

clone_size	d_call	v_call	cdr3_length	j_call	cdr3_nt	cdr3_aa
.	.	TRBV9	18	TRBJ2-6	TGTGCCAGCAGCCGGGGAGGTGGCAGGGGCTCTGGGGCCAACGTCCTGACTTTC	CASSRGGGRGSGANVLTF
.	.	TRBV7-8	14	TRBJ1-1	TGTGCCAGCAGCTCGGGGACGGGGAGATGGGGAGCTTTCTTT	CASSSGTGRWGAFF
.	.	TRBV9	14	TRBJ1-3	TGTGCCAGCAGCCCTAGTAGCTCTGGAAACACCATATATTTT	CASSPSSSGNTIYF
.	TRBD1	TRBV2	13	TRBJ2-3	TGTGCCAGCAGTGAAGCCCGACAGGGCCCAGGTTATTTT	CASSEARQGPGYF
once	TRBD1	TRBV7-9	16	TRBJ1-1	TGTGCCAGCAGCTCCCGACAGGGGGTTAGGAACACTGAAGCTTTCTTT	CASSSRQGVRNTEAFF
.	.	TRBV15	15	TRBJ2-7	TGTGCCACCAGCAGAGATCCAGGGGTCACCTACGAGCAGTACTTC	CATSRDPGVTYEQYF
few	TRBD2	TRBV30	14	TRBJ2-3	TGTGCCTGGAGTGTAGGACTAGCCGCAGATACGCAGTATTTT	CAWSVGLAADTQYF
.	.	TRBV27	15	TRBJ1-1	TGTGCCAGCAGTTTCTCACCCCGATATGGGACTGAAGCTTTCTTT	CASSFSPRYGTEAFF
once	.	TRBV28	15	TRBJ1-4	TGTGCCAGCAGTTTTAGATCGAGGGGTAATGAAAAACTGTTTTTT	CASSFRSRGNEKLFF
few	.	TRBV9	15	TRBJ1-1	TGTGCCAGCAGCGTAGTTCCAGGAATGGACACTGAAGCTTTCTTT	CASSVVPGMDTEAFF
.	TRBD1	TRBV24-1	14	TRBJ1-2	TGTGCCACCAGTGACCTGGACAGGGACTATGGCTACACCTTC	CATSDLDRDYGYTF
once	.	TRBV5-1	15	TRBJ1-1	TGCGCCAGCAGAGTCCATCAGGGCTCTGTCACTGAAGCTTTCTTT	CASRVHQGSVTEAFF
once	.	TRBV5-1	12	TRBJ2-1	TGCGCCAGCAGCCTCCTTTACAATGAGCAGTTCTTC	CASSLLYNEQFF
.	.	TRBV7-9	16	TRBJ1-4	TGTGCCAGCAGCTCTAACAGGGAAGGAACTAATGAAAAACTGTTTTTT	CASSSNREGTNEKLFF
.	.	TRBV18	14	TRBJ2-3	TGTGCCAGCTCAGGCGGGTCCGTGGAAGATACGCAGTATTTT	CASSGGSVEDTQYF
.	TRBD1	TRBV5-1	16	TRBJ1-6	TGCGCCAGCAGCTATAGCGACAGGGGGCAAAATTCACCCCTCCACTTT	CASSYSDRGQNSPLHF
.	TRBD1	TRBV28	13	TRBJ1-2	TGTGCCAGCAGCCATGGAGGGGGCGATGGCTACACCTTC	CASSHGGGDGYTF
.	TRBD1	TRBV7-9	16	TRBJ1-5	TGTGCCAGCAGCCTCTTACCGACAGGGGCCGATCAGCCCCAGCATTTT	CASSLLPTGADQPQHF
.	TRBD1	TRBV7-3	13	TRBJ1-2	TGTGCCAGCAGCTCGGGACAGGGCTATGGCTACACCTTC	CASSSGQGYGYTF
.	.	TRBV19	15	TRBJ1-3	TGTGCCAGTAGTATCCTTCGGGGTTCTGGAAACACCATATATTTT	CASSILRGSGNTIYF
.	.	TRBV2	20	TRBJ2-1	TGTGCCAGCACGAGGGGATGGCGAGGGCGGGGCGGGATTCCCTACAATGAGCAGTTCTTC	CASTRGWRGRGGIPYNEQFF
once	.	TRBV11-3	12	TRBJ2-7	TGTGCCAGCAGCTCGGACAGCTACGAGCAGTACTTC	CASSSDSYEQYF
.	TRBD2	TRBV5-4	14	TRBJ2-7	TGTGCCAGCAGCTTGGAGTGGGCTAGCGGGGAGCAGTACTTC	CASSLEWASGEQYF
once	TRBD1	TRBV5-1	15	TRBJ1-1	TGCGCCAGCAGCTGGAAGACAGGGGCTGACACTGAAGCTTTCTTT	CASSWKTGADTEAFF
.	.	TRBV19	14	TRBJ1-2	TGTGCCAGTAGTATATCCCAGGGGACCTATGGCTACACCTTC	CASSISQGTYGYTF
.	.	TRBV11-3	13	TRBJ1-6	TGTGCCAGCAGCACAGGGCTCCGATCACCCCTCCACTTT	CASSTGLRSPLHF
.	TRBD1	TRBV15	16	TRBJ2-7	TGTGCCACCAGCAGAGAAAGGACAGGGAGCTCCTACGAGCAGTACTTC	CATSRERTGSSYEQYF
.	.	TRBV10-3	16	TRBJ2-3	TGTGCCATCAGTGAGCAGGGGGACTTGCTCACAGATACGCAGTATTTT	CAISEQGDLLTDTQYF
.	.	TRBV9	15	TRBJ2-5	TGTGCCAGCAGCGTAGGAGGAGGGCCGGGGGAGACCCAGTACTTC	CASSVGGGPGETQYF
once	.	TRBV18	16	TRBJ1-1	TGTGCCAGCTCACCAACGACTGACCTTAGGAACACTGAAGCTTTCTTT	CASSPTTDLRNTEAFF
.	.	TRBV6-4	15	TRBJ2-3	TGTGCCAGCAGTGTGGCCGGGGCCGCCACAGATACGCAGTATTTT	CASSVAGAATDTQYF
.	.	TRBV6-5	13	TRBJ1-1	TGTGCCAGCAGTACCCAGGGCAACACTGAAGCTTTCTTT	CASSTQGNTEAFF
.	TRBD1	TRBV18	14	TRBJ2-7	TGTGCCAGCTCACCGAGGGGGCTGATCTACGAGCAGTACTTC	CASSPRGLIYEQYF
.	.	TRBV19	14	TRBJ2-3	TGTGCCAGTAGTATGACACTAATCCCAGATACGCAGTATTTT	CASSMTLIPDTQYF
.	.	TRBV5-1	14	TRBJ1-4	TGCGCCAGCAGCCCCGGGGGGGCGGATGAAAAACTGTTTTTT	CASSPGGADEKLFF
.	.	TRBV6-5	12	TRBJ1-6	TGTGCCAGCAGCTCCGGTGTCAAACACCTCCACTTT	CASSSGVKHLHF
.	.	TRBV30	15	TRBJ1-5	TGTGCCTGGAGTGTCGGGGCCGGGGTCGGTCAGCCCCAGCATTTT	CAWSVGAGVGQPQHF
.	TRBD2	TRBV27	20	TRBJ2-1	TGTGCCAGCAGTTTATCGAGCCCTAGCGGGGGCCCAAGCTCCTACAATGAGCAGTTCTTC	CASSLSSPSGGPSSYNEQFF
.	TRBD1	TRBV4-2	16	TRBJ2-7	TGTGCCAGCAGCCTTCGGACAGGACTCAGCTCCTACGAGCAGTACTTC	CASSLRTGLSSYEQYF
.	.	TRBV28	16	TRBJ1-5	TGTGCCAGCAGTTTATCTTGGGTGACAGACGGTCAGCCCCAGCATTTT	CASSLSWVTDGQPQHF
.	.	TRBV18	13	TRBJ2-1	TGTGCCAGCTCACCGGACGAGGTTACCCCCCAGTTCTTC	CASSPDEVTPQFF
.	.	TRBV5-1	12	TRBJ1-1	TGCGCCAGCAGGACGGGCAACACTGAAGCTTTCTTT	CASRTGNTEAFF
.	.	TRBV28	13	TRBJ2-1	TGTGCCAGCAGTTTATTGGAGTGGGATGAGCAGTTCTTC	CASSLLEWDEQFF
.	TRBD1	TRBV7-9	16	TRBJ1-1	TGTGCCAGCAGCTTCTTTACAGGGGGTGTGAACACTGAAGCTTTCTTT	CASSFFTGGVNTEAFF
.	TRBD1	TRBV4-3	15	TRBJ1-1	TGCGCCAGCAGCCAAGATCAGGGGGCGAACACTGAAGCTTTCTTT	CASSQDQGANTEAFF
.	TRBD2	TRBV6-2/TRBV6-3	15	TRBJ2-7	TGTGCCAGCAGTTCCCTAGCGGGAGAAAAGTCCGAGCAGTACTTC	CASSSLAGEKSEQYF
.	TRBD2	TRBV15	15	TRBJ2-3	TGTGCCACCAGCCTTAGCGGGGGGGTCCAGGATACGCAGTATTTT	CATSLSGGVQDTQYF
.	.	TRBV4-3	15	TRBJ1-2	TGCGCCAGCAGCCGGACGACAGGCGCCGACTATGGCTACACCTTC	CASSRTTGADYGYTF
medium-sized	.	TRBV30	13	TRBJ1-5	TGTGCCTGGAATGAGGATAGCAATCAGCCCCAGCATTTT	CAWNEDSNQPQHF
.	.	TRBV10-3	14	TRBJ1-1	TGTGCCATCAGTGAGTTGGGGCCGAACACTGAAGCTTTCTTT	CAISELGPNTEAFF
.	TRBD2	TRBV15	17	TRBJ2-4	TGTGCCACCAGCAGAGGGACTAGCGGGAGGGCCGATAACATTCAGTACTTC	CATSRGTSGRADNIQYF
.	.	TRBV19	15	TRBJ2-7	TGTGCCAGTAGTATAAAATGGGGGAAACCCTACGAGCAGTACTTC	CASSIKWGKPYEQYF
.	TRBD1	TRBV6-5	15	TRBJ2-2	TGTGCCAGCACCACGTTGACAGGGGCCACCGGGGAGCTGTTTTTT	CASTTLTGATGELFF
.	TRBD1	TRBV9	16	TRBJ1-3	TGTGCCAGCAGCGTAGCGCCACAGGGGGTAGGAAACACCATATATTTT	CASSVAPQGVGNTIYF
.	.	TRBV20-1	13	TRBJ2-7	TGCAGTGCTAGTCCCGGGACCGACCACGAGCAGTACTTC	CSASPGTDHEQYF
once	.	TRBV2	13	TRBJ1-1	TGTGCCAGCAGTGAATTGGTGAACACTGAAGCTTTCTTT	CASSELVNTEAFF
few	.	TRBV9	17	TRBJ1-1	TGTGCCAGCAGCGTAGGCTCCGGTTGGGCGGTGAACACTGAAGCTTTCTTT	CASSVGSGWAVNTEAFF
.	TRBD1	TRBV11-3	16	TRBJ2-7	TGTGCCAGCAGCTTAGCCGGGACAGTCACTTCCTACGAGCAGTACTTC	CASSLAGTVTSYEQYF